Following are 2 T cell receptor beta chains from one sample sequenced in a study of blood T cells in healthy people across ages. For the second PCR, which ran for about 7 to 11 cycles, a sample-barcoded 5' primer and a J-beta primer mix were used. MiXCR, applied by TCRdb to the 5' RACE reads, yields one record per CDR3 protein. The table shows over a million distinct CDR3 sequences, with about 42% occurring only once. The sequencing sample was made of blood. These receptors came from a woman aged 18-29 years in good health.

This clonotype was picked up a small number of times. The genes are TRBV29-1 and TRBJ1-5; D is undetermined. Looked up from germline, CDR1 is SQVTM and CDR2 is ANQGSEA. Trimming left V 5 bases short and J 2 bases short, with 10 bases between. This CDR3 contains 13 residues. The CDR3 loop is CSVTFVGNQPQHF. DNA of the CDR3: TGCAGCGTTACGTTTGTAGGCAATCAGCCCCAGCATTTT.

This clonotype appeared a few times. The gene calls are TRBV30 and TRBJ2-4; 7 bases line up with TRBD2. The DNA end favors TRBJ2-7, so the J call may be wrong. This CDR3 contains 15 residues. Germline assignment: CDR1 GTSNPN and CDR2 SVGIG (reference sequence). CDR3 in DNA: TGTGCCTGGAGTGGGGAAAGCGGGGATACCTACGAGCAGTACTTC. It translates to CAWSGESGDTYEQYF.